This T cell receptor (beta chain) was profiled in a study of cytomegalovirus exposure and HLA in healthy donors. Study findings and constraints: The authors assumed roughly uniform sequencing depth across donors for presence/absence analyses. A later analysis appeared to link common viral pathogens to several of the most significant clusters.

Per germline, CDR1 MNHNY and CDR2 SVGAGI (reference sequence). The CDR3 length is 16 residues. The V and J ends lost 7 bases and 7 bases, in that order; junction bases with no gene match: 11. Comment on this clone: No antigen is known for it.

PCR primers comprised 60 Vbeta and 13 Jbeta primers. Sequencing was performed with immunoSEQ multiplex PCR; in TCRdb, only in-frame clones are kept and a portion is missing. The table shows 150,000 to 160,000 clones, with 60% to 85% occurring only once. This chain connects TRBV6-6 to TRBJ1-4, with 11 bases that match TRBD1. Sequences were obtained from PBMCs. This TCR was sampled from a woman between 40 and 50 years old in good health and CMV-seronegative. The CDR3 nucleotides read TGTGCCAGCACCTACTCGGGGGGACAGGGGGTTGAAAAACTGTTTTTT. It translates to CASTYSGGQGVEKLFF.